The present T cell receptor beta chain was sequenced within a study of cytomegalovirus exposure and HLA in healthy donors. Remarks on this clone: Its antigen remains unknown.

PCR used 60 Vbeta primers and 13 Jbeta primers. The repertoire was sequenced with immunoSEQ multiplex PCR; TCRdb's copy has only in-frame clones and lacks some. The sample holds 150,000 or so clones; more than 65% are singletons and the top ten take 4.2%. Study-level findings and limits: A likely sequencing artifact accounted for one observed cluster of highly shared sequence variants. Reported performance of the classifier showed diagnosis of cytomegalovirus status with high specificity and sensitivity. Most TCR sequences were uncommon, yet certain public TCRs appeared in many donors.

The germline CDR1 and CDR2 sequences are LGHNA and YNFKEQ. The V and J ends lost 9 bases and 5 bases respectively, with 16 bases between them. The CDR3 has 13 residues. The sample was PBMCs. The chain combines TRBV4-2 with TRBJ2-5, with no clear D. The sequence was collected from a male donor in good health and CMV-seropositive. Written as DNA, the CDR3 is TGTGCCAGTTCCCAGAATGGCGGCGAGACCCAGTACTTC. This sequence encodes CASSQNGGETQYF.